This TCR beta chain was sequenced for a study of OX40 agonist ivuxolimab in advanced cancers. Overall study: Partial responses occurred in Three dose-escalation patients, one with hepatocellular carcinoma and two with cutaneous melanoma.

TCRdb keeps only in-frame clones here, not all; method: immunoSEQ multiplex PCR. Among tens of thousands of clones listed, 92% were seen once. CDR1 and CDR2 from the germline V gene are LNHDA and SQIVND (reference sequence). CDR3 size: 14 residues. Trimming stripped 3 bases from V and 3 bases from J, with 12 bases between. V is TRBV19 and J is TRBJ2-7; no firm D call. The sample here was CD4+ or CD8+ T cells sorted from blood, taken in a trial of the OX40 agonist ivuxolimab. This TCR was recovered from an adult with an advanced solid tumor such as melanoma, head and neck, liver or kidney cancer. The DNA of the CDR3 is TGTGCCAGTAGTATGACTCAAAGATTCTACGAGCAGTACTTC. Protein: CASSMTQRFYEQYF.